This is a list of T cell receptor beta chains from one sample in a study of CD4 T cells in relation to SARS-CoV-2 and coronaviruses. Antigens of these TCRs are unknown. Data came from immunoSEQ multiplex PCR; TCRdb stores just in-frame clones and leaves some out. The sample records over 35,000 clones, roughly 73% being singletons. What was sequenced was memory CD4+ T cells from PBMCs, cultured in vitro. These receptors were taken from an adult with COVID-19. The CDR3 runs from the conserved cysteine through the conserved F or W. The order of the fields is V gene, CDR3 length, clone size, D gene, J gene, CDR3 DNA, CDR3 protein. A D gene is named only where the DNA matches it firmly. Only some rows state a clone size, as once, few, many or a class for expanded clones.

v_gene: TRBV18
len: 14
abundance: .
d_gene: .
j_gene: TRBJ2-7
CDR3nt: TGTGCCAGCTCAAGCAGACAGCGCGCCTACGAGCAGTACTTC
CDR3aa: CASSSRQRAYEQYF

v_gene: TRBV7-8
len: 15
abundance: .
d_gene: .
j_gene: TRBJ2-5
CDR3nt: TGTGCCAGCAGCTTAGCGAGGGTCAGACAAGAGACCCAGTACTTC
CDR3aa: CASSLARVRQETQYF

v_gene: TRBV18
len: 14
abundance: .
d_gene: .
j_gene: TRBJ2-5
CDR3nt: TGTGCCAGCTCACCACGGTCGGGTACAGAGACCCAGTACTTC
CDR3aa: CASSPRSGTETQYF

v_gene: TRBV7-3
len: 15
abundance: .
d_gene: TRBD1
j_gene: TRBJ1-2
CDR3nt: TGTGCCAGCAGCCCGCCGGGACAGGGGAACTATGGCTACACCTTC
CDR3aa: CASSPPGQGNYGYTF

v_gene: TRBV7-2
len: 14
abundance: .
d_gene: TRBD1
j_gene: TRBJ2-5
CDR3nt: TGTGCCAGCAGCTTCAGGGGGCTGAGAGAGACCCAGTACTTC
CDR3aa: CASSFRGLRETQYF

v_gene: TRBV9
len: 18
abundance: .
d_gene: .
j_gene: TRBJ2-3
CDR3nt: TGTGCCAGCAGCCAGTGGCTTTTAGGCGGGTTGAGCACAGATACGCAGTATTTT
CDR3aa: CASSQWLLGGLSTDTQYF

v_gene: TRBV5-1
len: 15
abundance: once
d_gene: .
j_gene: TRBJ2-2
CDR3nt: TGCGCCAGCAGCTTCCTAGCGACGAACACCGGGGAGCTGTTTTTT
CDR3aa: CASSFLATNTGELFF

v_gene: TRBV6-1
len: 17
abundance: .
d_gene: .
j_gene: TRBJ2-7
CDR3nt: TGTGCCAGCAGTGAACTAAGGCCTCATATTCCACCTTACGAGCAGTACTTC
CDR3aa: CASSELRPHIPPYEQYF

v_gene: TRBV7-9
len: 12
abundance: .
d_gene: .
j_gene: TRBJ2-1
CDR3nt: TGTGCCAGCAGAAGGGCGGTCCATGAGCAGTTCTTC
CDR3aa: CASRRAVHEQFF

v_gene: TRBV29-1
len: 15
abundance: .
d_gene: TRBD2
j_gene: TRBJ2-1
CDR3nt: TGCAGCGTTGAAGGGACTAGCGAGAAATACAATGAGCAGTTCTTC
CDR3aa: CSVEGTSEKYNEQFF

v_gene: TRBV5-1
len: 18
abundance: .
d_gene: .
j_gene: TRBJ1-6
CDR3nt: TGCGCCAGCAGCTTTGGGACAACTACCTCCCGTGGGAATTCACCCCTCCACTTT
CDR3aa: CASSFGTTTSRGNSPLHF

v_gene: TRBV29-1
len: 14
abundance: .
d_gene: TRBD2
j_gene: TRBJ2-1
CDR3nt: TGCAGCGTTGGGTTGGGTAGCGGGAGAGGTGAGCAGTTCTTC
CDR3aa: CSVGLGSGRGEQFF

v_gene: TRBV2
len: 15
abundance: .
d_gene: .
j_gene: TRBJ1-1
CDR3nt: TGTGCCAGCAGTGACCCTTTGTGGGGCGGGACTGAAGCTTTCTTT
CDR3aa: CASSDPLWGGTEAFF

v_gene: TRBV7-8
len: 13
abundance: few
d_gene: .
j_gene: TRBJ2-7
CDR3nt: TGTGCCAGCAGCCCGGACCATTCCTACGAGCAGTACTTC
CDR3aa: CASSPDHSYEQYF

v_gene: TRBV18
len: 13
abundance: .
d_gene: TRBD2
j_gene: TRBJ2-5
CDR3nt: TGTGCCAGCTCACCAACGGGAGGAGAGACCCAGTACTTC
CDR3aa: CASSPTGGETQYF

v_gene: TRBV20-1
len: 15
abundance: .
d_gene: TRBD1
j_gene: TRBJ1-1
CDR3nt: TGCAGTGCTAGTCAAGAGACAGGGGCAAGGGCTGAAGCTTTCTTT
CDR3aa: CSASQETGARAEAFF

v_gene: TRBV18
len: 13
abundance: .
d_gene: .
j_gene: TRBJ2-5
CDR3nt: TGTGCCAGCTCTACAGGTTCTTCAGAGACCCAGTACTTC
CDR3aa: CASSTGSSETQYF

v_gene: TRBV7-3
len: 15
abundance: .
d_gene: .
j_gene: TRBJ2-1
CDR3nt: TGTGCCAGCAGCCCACCGGGGCAGGCCCACAATGAGCAGTTCTTC
CDR3aa: CASSPPGQAHNEQFF

v_gene: TRBV3-1/TRBV3-2
len: 16
abundance: few
d_gene: TRBD2
j_gene: TRBJ2-7
CDR3nt: TGTGCCAGCAGCCAAGATTTGGGGGGGGTTTCCTACGAGCAGTACTTC
CDR3aa: CASSQDLGGVSYEQYF

v_gene: TRBV28
len: 14
abundance: .
d_gene: TRBD1
j_gene: TRBJ2-5
CDR3nt: TGTGCCAGCACTCGAAAGACAGGGGTCGAGACCCAGTACTTC
CDR3aa: CASTRKTGVETQYF

v_gene: TRBV5-4
len: 15
abundance: few
d_gene: .
j_gene: TRBJ1-6
CDR3nt: TGTGCCAGCCGAGCTTCGCAGGGAAATAATTCACCCCTCCACTTT
CDR3aa: CASRASQGNNSPLHF

v_gene: TRBV15
len: 14
abundance: .
d_gene: TRBD1
j_gene: TRBJ2-1
CDR3nt: TGTGCCACCAGCAGGGCCGGGACAGACAATGAGCAGTTCTTC
CDR3aa: CATSRAGTDNEQFF

v_gene: TRBV2
len: 16
abundance: .
d_gene: TRBD1
j_gene: TRBJ1-6
CDR3nt: TGTGCCAGCAGTGAAGCACTAGGACAGGGAAATTCACCCCTCCACTTT
CDR3aa: CASSEALGQGNSPLHF

v_gene: TRBV9
len: 18
abundance: .
d_gene: TRBD2
j_gene: TRBJ2-5
CDR3nt: TGTGCCAGCAGCTATGGCGTTGGGACTAGCGGGAGTCTGGAGACCCAGTACTTC
CDR3aa: CASSYGVGTSGSLETQYF

v_gene: TRBV28
len: 12
abundance: .
d_gene: TRBD1
j_gene: TRBJ1-2
CDR3nt: TGTGCCACAGGGGGCCTTAACTATGGCTACACCTTC
CDR3aa: CATGGLNYGYTF

v_gene: TRBV7-2
len: 14
abundance: few
d_gene: TRBD1
j_gene: TRBJ2-7
CDR3nt: TGTGCCAGCAGCCCCTCCCGGGACAGGGACGAGCAGTACTTC
CDR3aa: CASSPSRDRDEQYF

v_gene: TRBV5-6
len: 13
abundance: .
d_gene: .
j_gene: TRBJ2-7
CDR3nt: TGTGCCAGCAGCTTATTCAGCTCCTACGAGCAGTACTTC
CDR3aa: CASSLFSSYEQYF

v_gene: TRBV28
len: 19
abundance: .
d_gene: .
j_gene: TRBJ2-2
CDR3nt: TGTGCCAGCAGTGGGATTTTAACGGAAGATTACGCGAACACCGGGGAGCTGTTTTTT
CDR3aa: CASSGILTEDYANTGELFF

v_gene: TRBV19
len: 13
abundance: few
d_gene: .
j_gene: TRBJ2-4
CDR3nt: TGTGCCAGTAGTCCCGGACAGAGAAACATTCAGTACTTC
CDR3aa: CASSPGQRNIQYF

v_gene: TRBV5-1
len: 13
abundance: .
d_gene: .
j_gene: TRBJ2-3
CDR3nt: TGCGCCAGTGAAATGGAGGGCACAGATACGCAGTATTTT
CDR3aa: CASEMEGTDTQYF

v_gene: TRBV28
len: 11
abundance: .
d_gene: .
j_gene: TRBJ2-7
CDR3nt: TGTGCCAGCAGTTTGAGGTACGAGCAGTACTTC
CDR3aa: CASSLRYEQYF

v_gene: TRBV27
len: 12
abundance: .
d_gene: TRBD1
j_gene: TRBJ1-6
CDR3nt: TGTGCCAGCCGACAGGGGTTTTCACCCCTCCACTTT
CDR3aa: CASRQGFSPLHF

v_gene: TRBV18
len: 15
abundance: .
d_gene: .
j_gene: TRBJ2-7
CDR3nt: TGTGCCAGCTCACCGGGGCGCCCTGATGGATGGGAGCAGTACTTC
CDR3aa: CASSPGRPDGWEQYF

v_gene: TRBV6-5
len: 13
abundance: .
d_gene: .
j_gene: TRBJ1-5
CDR3nt: TGTGCCAGCAGAGGTCAGGGAGGTCAGCCCCAGCATTTT
CDR3aa: CASRGQGGQPQHF

v_gene: TRBV28
len: 15
abundance: few
d_gene: .
j_gene: TRBJ1-6
CDR3nt: TGTGCCAGCAGTTTCCCGGGACGGATGAATTCACCCCTCCACTTT
CDR3aa: CASSFPGRMNSPLHF

v_gene: TRBV6-5
len: 13
abundance: .
d_gene: TRBD2
j_gene: TRBJ2-7
CDR3nt: TGTGCCAGCAGTCGGACTAGCGGTTACGAGCAGTACTTC
CDR3aa: CASSRTSGYEQYF

v_gene: TRBV5-4
len: 16
abundance: .
d_gene: TRBD2
j_gene: TRBJ2-3
CDR3nt: TGTGCCAGCAGCTCTCCGACTAGCGGGAGCGCAGATACGCAGTATTTT
CDR3aa: CASSSPTSGSADTQYF

v_gene: TRBV29-1
len: 14
abundance: .
d_gene: TRBD2
j_gene: TRBJ2-5
CDR3nt: TGCAGCGTCAAGCGGGAGGGCCGGCAAGAGACCCAGTACTTC
CDR3aa: CSVKREGRQETQYF

v_gene: TRBV30
len: 15
abundance: .
d_gene: .
j_gene: TRBJ2-3
CDR3nt: TGTGCCTGGATGCCCCGAGGGAGAGCCACAGATACGCAGTATTTT
CDR3aa: CAWMPRGRATDTQYF

v_gene: TRBV6-2/TRBV6-3
len: 16
abundance: .
d_gene: .
j_gene: TRBJ2-1
CDR3nt: TGTGCCAGCAGTTACTTTTTCGCGGGGTTGGCAAATGAGCAGTTCTTC
CDR3aa: CASSYFFAGLANEQFF

v_gene: TRBV7-8
len: 18
abundance: .
d_gene: TRBD1
j_gene: TRBJ2-5
CDR3nt: TGTGCCAGCAGCCTAATTTTTCCGGGACAGGGTAGTAAGGAGACCCAGTACTTC
CDR3aa: CASSLIFPGQGSKETQYF

v_gene: TRBV28
len: 13
abundance: .
d_gene: .
j_gene: TRBJ1-2
CDR3nt: TGTGCCAGCAGTTTAACGCAGCTCTATGGCTACACCTTC
CDR3aa: CASSLTQLYGYTF

v_gene: TRBV27
len: 13
abundance: few
d_gene: .
j_gene: TRBJ1-5
CDR3nt: TGTGCCAGCAGATCGAGTCGCAATCAGCCCCAGCATTTT
CDR3aa: CASRSSRNQPQHF

v_gene: TRBV5-6
len: 15
abundance: few
d_gene: .
j_gene: TRBJ1-5
CDR3nt: TGTGCCAGCAGCTTGGGCACAGAACCTAATCAGCCCCAGCATTTT
CDR3aa: CASSLGTEPNQPQHF

v_gene: TRBV6-5
len: 14
abundance: .
d_gene: .
j_gene: TRBJ2-5
CDR3nt: TGTGCCAGCACCCAACCCGGGGGGCGTGGGGCCCAGTACTTC
CDR3aa: CASTQPGGRGAQYF

v_gene: TRBV7-2
len: 19
abundance: .
d_gene: TRBD2
j_gene: TRBJ2-1
CDR3nt: TGTGCCAGCAGCTCCCGTTTTTTGCGGGAGCACTCTACAATGATCACGCAGTTCTTC
CDR3aa: CASSSRFLREHSTMITQFF

v_gene: TRBV12-2
len: 20
abundance: .
d_gene: .
j_gene: TRBJ2-7
CDR3nt: TGTGCAAGTCGCCCATCCTTGATATGTACTAGCGGGACCTTTAAGTACGAGCAGTACTTC
CDR3aa: CASRPSLICTSGTFKYEQYF

v_gene: TRBV18
len: 12
abundance: .
d_gene: .
j_gene: TRBJ1-1
CDR3nt: TGTGCCAGCACCGCGGGGGTCACTGAAGCTTTCTTT
CDR3aa: CASTAGVTEAFF